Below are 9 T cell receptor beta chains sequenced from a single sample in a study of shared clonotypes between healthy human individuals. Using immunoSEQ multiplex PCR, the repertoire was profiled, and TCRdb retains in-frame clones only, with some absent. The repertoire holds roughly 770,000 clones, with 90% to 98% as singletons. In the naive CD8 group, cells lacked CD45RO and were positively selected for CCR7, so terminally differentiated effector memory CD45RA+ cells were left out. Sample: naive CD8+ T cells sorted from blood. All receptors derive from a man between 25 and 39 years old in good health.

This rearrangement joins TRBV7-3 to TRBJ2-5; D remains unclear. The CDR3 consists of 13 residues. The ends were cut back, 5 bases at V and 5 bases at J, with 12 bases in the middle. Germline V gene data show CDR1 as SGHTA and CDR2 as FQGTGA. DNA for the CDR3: TGTGCCAGCAGCCCCACCTTAATGGAGACCCAGTACTTC. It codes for CASSPTLMETQYF.

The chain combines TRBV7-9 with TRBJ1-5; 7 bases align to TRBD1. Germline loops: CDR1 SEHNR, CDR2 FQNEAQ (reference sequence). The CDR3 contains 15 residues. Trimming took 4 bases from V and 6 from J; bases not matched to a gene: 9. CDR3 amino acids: CASSSDRERGQPQHF. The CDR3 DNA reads TGTGCCAGCAGCTCCGACAGGGAAAGGGGTCAGCCCCAGCATTTT.

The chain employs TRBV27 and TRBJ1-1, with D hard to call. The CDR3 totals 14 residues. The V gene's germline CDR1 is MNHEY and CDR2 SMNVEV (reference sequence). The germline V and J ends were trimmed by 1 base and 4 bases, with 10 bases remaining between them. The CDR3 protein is CASSLWEGSTEAFF. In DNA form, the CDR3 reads TGTGCCAGCAGTTTATGGGAGGGTTCCACTGAAGCTTTCTTT.

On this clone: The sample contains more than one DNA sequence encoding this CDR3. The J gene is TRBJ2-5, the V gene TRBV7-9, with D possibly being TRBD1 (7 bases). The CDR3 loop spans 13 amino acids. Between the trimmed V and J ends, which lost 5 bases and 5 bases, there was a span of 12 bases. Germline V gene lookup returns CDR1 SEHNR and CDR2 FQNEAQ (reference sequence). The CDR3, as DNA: TGTGCCAGCAGCCCCCCAGGGGGGGAGACCCAGTACTTC. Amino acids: CASSPPGGETQYF.

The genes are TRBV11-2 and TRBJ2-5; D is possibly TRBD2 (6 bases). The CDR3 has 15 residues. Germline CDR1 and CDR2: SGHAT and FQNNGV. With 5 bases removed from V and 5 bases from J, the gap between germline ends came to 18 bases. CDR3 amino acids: CASSPQILASETQYF. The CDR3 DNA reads TGTGCCAGCAGCCCCCAGATTCTAGCGTCGGAGACCCAGTACTTC.

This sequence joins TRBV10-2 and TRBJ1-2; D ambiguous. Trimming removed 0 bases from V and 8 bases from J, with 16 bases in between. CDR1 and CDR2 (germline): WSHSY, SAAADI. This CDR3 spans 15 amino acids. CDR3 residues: CASSESDGLPGGYTF. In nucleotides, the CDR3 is TGCGCCAGCAGTGAGTCTGACGGACTTCCCGGGGGCTACACCTTC.

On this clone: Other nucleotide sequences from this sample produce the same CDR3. Written as DNA, the CDR3 is TGTGCCAGCAGTTTAGGGACTAGCGGGACAGATACGCAGTATTTT. It translates to CASSLGTSGTDTQYF. The rearrangement joins TRBV28 to TRBJ2-3; TRBD2 matches at 12 bases. CDR3 length: 15 amino acids. V shed 2 bases, J shed 3 bases, and the junction held 0 bases outside the gene matches. Per the germline V gene, CDR1 is MDHEN and CDR2 is SYDVKM. The whole variable domain, remainder taken from reference TRBV28 and TRBJ2-3, is DVKVTQSSRYLVKRTGEKVFLECVQDMDHENMFWYRQDPGLGLRLIYFSYDVKMKEKGDIPEGYSVSREKKERFSLILESASTNQTSMYLCASSLGTSGTDTQYFGPGTRLTVL.

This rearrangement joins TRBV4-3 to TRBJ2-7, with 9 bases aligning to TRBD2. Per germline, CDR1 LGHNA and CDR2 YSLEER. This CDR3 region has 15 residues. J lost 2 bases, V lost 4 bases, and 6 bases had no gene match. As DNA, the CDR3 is TGCGCCAGCAGCCTCGACGGCGGGAGGGCCTACGAGCAGTACTTC. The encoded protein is CASSLDGGRAYEQYF.

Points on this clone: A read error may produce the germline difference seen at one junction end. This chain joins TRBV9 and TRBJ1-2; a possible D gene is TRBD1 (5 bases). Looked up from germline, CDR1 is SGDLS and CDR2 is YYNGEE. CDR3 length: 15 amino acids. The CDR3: CVSSAGRGGLYGYTF. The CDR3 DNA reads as TGTGTCAGCAGCGCGGGGAGGGGAGGGCTCTATGGCTACACCTTC.